This T cell receptor beta chain was retrieved from a study of T-cell memory formation after mild COVID-19. Overall study context: Each donor largely had its own TCR clusters.

The table lists this clonotype with a few counts. Its antigen is not identified. Constant-segment primers served in 5'RACE that generated TCR alpha and TCR beta cDNA libraries bearing sample barcodes and UMIs. TCRdb fed the 5' RACE reads into MiXCR, producing one record per CDR3 protein. Of 530,000 or so distinct CDR3 sequences listed, 15% to 20% are singletons. General study results and limits: CD4+ contracting clones were mainly CM and EM; CD8+ ones, EMRA. Later expanders leaned CD4+, whereas clones that contracted between day 15 and 85 were balanced CD4/CD8.

This TCR was recovered from an adult woman who had mild COVID-19 (a few samples of this study predate the infection). Cell type and time point are not known. Sequences were obtained from PBMCs or a T cell subset sorted from them (not recorded which).

The CDR3 DNA reads TGTGCCAGCAGATATAGCGGGAGGGCCAACAATGAGCAGTTCTTC. It is translated as CASRYSGRANNEQFF. J is TRBJ2-1 and V is TRBV7-2; 11 nucleotides line up with TRBD2. After removal of 6 bases from V and 5 bases from J, the junction contained 6 bases not matched to a gene. The CDR3 is 15 residues long. CDR1 and CDR2 from the germline V gene are SGHTA and FQGNSA.